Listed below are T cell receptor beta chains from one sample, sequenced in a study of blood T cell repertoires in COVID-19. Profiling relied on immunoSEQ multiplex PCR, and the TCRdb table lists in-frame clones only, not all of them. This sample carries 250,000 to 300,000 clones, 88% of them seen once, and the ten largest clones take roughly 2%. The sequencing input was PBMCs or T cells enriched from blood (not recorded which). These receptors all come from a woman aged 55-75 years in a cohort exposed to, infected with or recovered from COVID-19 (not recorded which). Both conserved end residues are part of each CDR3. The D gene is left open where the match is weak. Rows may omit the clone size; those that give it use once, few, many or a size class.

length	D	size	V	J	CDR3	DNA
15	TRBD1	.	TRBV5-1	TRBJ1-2	CASSPNPGQGAGYTF	TGCGCCAGCAGCCCAAACCCGGGACAGGGGGCTGGCTACACCTTC
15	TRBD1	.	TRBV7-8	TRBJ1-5	CASSSKTGDNQPQHF	TGTGCCAGCAGCTCGAAAACAGGGGACAATCAGCCCCAGCATTTT
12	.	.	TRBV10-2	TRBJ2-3	CASSEEGGTQYF	TGCGCCAGCAGTGAAGAAGGAGGTACGCAGTATTTT
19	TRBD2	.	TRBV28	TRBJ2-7	CASSPSGLAGGSSSYEQYF	TGTGCCAGCAGCCCGAGCGGACTAGCGGGAGGTTCCAGCTCCTACGAGCAGTACTTC
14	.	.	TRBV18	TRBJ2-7	CASSPLAGSDEQYF	TGTGCCAGCTCACCGCTGGCGGGAAGCGACGAGCAGTACTTC
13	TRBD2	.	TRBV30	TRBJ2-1	CAWTLAEDNEQFF	TGTGCCTGGACCCTAGCGGAGGACAATGAGCAGTTCTTC
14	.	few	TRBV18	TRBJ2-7	CASSVGAQTYEQYF	TGTGCCAGCTCAGTGGGGGCGCAAACCTACGAGCAGTACTTC
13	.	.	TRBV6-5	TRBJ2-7	CASSPDSYYEQYF	TGTGCCAGCAGCCCGGACAGCTACTACGAGCAGTACTTC
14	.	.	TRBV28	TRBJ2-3	CASRGGLNTDTQYF	TGTGCCAGCAGAGGGGGACTAAACACAGATACGCAGTATTTT
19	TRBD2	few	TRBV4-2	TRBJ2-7	CASSQERFGRAAVSYEQYF	TGTGCCAGCAGCCAAGAACGTTTCGGGAGGGCCGCTGTATCCTACGAGCAGTACTTC
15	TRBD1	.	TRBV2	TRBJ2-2	CASSGDRFGPGELFF	TGTGCCAGCTCTGGGGACAGGTTCGGGCCCGGGGAGCTGTTTTTT